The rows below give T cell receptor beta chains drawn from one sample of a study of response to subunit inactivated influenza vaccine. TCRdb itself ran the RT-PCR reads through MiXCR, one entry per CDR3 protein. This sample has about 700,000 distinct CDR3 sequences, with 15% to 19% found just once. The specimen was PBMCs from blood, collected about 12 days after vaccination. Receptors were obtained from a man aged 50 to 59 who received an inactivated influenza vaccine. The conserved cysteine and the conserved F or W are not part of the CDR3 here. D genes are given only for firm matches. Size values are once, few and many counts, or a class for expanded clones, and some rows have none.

cdr3_aa: ASSQEGFQETQY
clone_size: few
j_call: TRBJ2-5
v_call: TRBV3-1
d_call: -

cdr3_aa: ASKSDEQF
clone_size: -
j_call: TRBJ2-1
v_call: TRBV6-2/TRBV6-3
d_call: -

cdr3_aa: ASSPRQVGYEQF
clone_size: -
j_call: TRBJ2-1
v_call: TRBV5-1
d_call: -

cdr3_aa: ASSLWGGGDGEKLF
clone_size: few
j_call: TRBJ1-4
v_call: TRBV28
d_call: TRBD1

cdr3_aa: ASTFGDREGYGYT
clone_size: few
j_call: TRBJ1-2
v_call: TRBV28
d_call: TRBD1

cdr3_aa: ASSLGLAGEQF
clone_size: many
j_call: TRBJ2-1
v_call: TRBV5-1
d_call: TRBD2

cdr3_aa: ASSVMWGGLETQY
clone_size: few
j_call: TRBJ2-5
v_call: TRBV9
d_call: -

cdr3_aa: ASRLTQQGLNGNTIY
clone_size: few
j_call: TRBJ1-3
v_call: TRBV6-1
d_call: -

cdr3_aa: ASSPYRLAEHNEQF
clone_size: -
j_call: TRBJ2-1
v_call: TRBV12-3/TRBV12-4
d_call: TRBD2

cdr3_aa: ASTGPLLLYNEQF
clone_size: -
j_call: TRBJ2-1
v_call: TRBV6-2/TRBV6-3
d_call: -

cdr3_aa: ASSSPGTKNIQY
clone_size: few
j_call: TRBJ2-4
v_call: TRBV7-2
d_call: -

cdr3_aa: ASSSGQITYGYT
clone_size: -
j_call: TRBJ1-2
v_call: TRBV7-9
d_call: TRBD1

cdr3_aa: ASSLGTSQSPLH
clone_size: few
j_call: TRBJ1-6
v_call: TRBV2
d_call: -

cdr3_aa: ASSPFRDIGELF
clone_size: -
j_call: TRBJ2-2
v_call: TRBV7-6
d_call: -

cdr3_aa: ASTDSREETQY
clone_size: few
j_call: TRBJ2-5
v_call: TRBV7-8
d_call: -

cdr3_aa: ASKDTGGTETQY
clone_size: few
j_call: TRBJ2-5
v_call: TRBV19
d_call: -

cdr3_aa: SVLPGQGRVTQY
clone_size: few
j_call: TRBJ2-3
v_call: TRBV20-1
d_call: TRBD1

cdr3_aa: ASSYTRGQLNTEAF
clone_size: few
j_call: TRBJ1-1
v_call: TRBV6-2/TRBV6-3
d_call: -

cdr3_aa: ASSAPPGGANQPQH
clone_size: -
j_call: TRBJ1-5
v_call: TRBV7-2
d_call: TRBD1

cdr3_aa: ASSYYRGADTQY
clone_size: few
j_call: TRBJ2-3
v_call: TRBV6-2/TRBV6-3
d_call: TRBD2

cdr3_aa: ASSLAVLGAQY
clone_size: -
j_call: TRBJ2-5
v_call: TRBV12-3/TRBV12-4
d_call: -

cdr3_aa: AISQTGVGELF
clone_size: -
j_call: TRBJ2-2
v_call: TRBV7-9
d_call: -

cdr3_aa: SVRTAPSTDTQY
clone_size: -
j_call: TRBJ2-3
v_call: TRBV29-1
d_call: -

cdr3_aa: ASSQGVAGYNEQF
clone_size: -
j_call: TRBJ2-1
v_call: TRBV4-3
d_call: TRBD2

cdr3_aa: AISESTVHGTDTQY
clone_size: -
j_call: TRBJ2-3
v_call: TRBV10-3
d_call: -

cdr3_aa: ASSKETTGFGEQY
clone_size: few
j_call: TRBJ2-7
v_call: TRBV21-1
d_call: -

cdr3_aa: ASSQGLASSNEQF
clone_size: -
j_call: TRBJ2-1
v_call: TRBV4-2
d_call: -

cdr3_aa: ASSSGTGNSGANVLT
clone_size: -
j_call: TRBJ2-6
v_call: TRBV6-5
d_call: TRBD1

cdr3_aa: SAGTSGRTYEQY
clone_size: -
j_call: TRBJ2-7
v_call: TRBV20-1
d_call: TRBD2

cdr3_aa: ASRKQVVSSYNEQF
clone_size: few
j_call: TRBJ2-1
v_call: TRBV5-1
d_call: -

cdr3_aa: SAQGTPGGYEQY
clone_size: -
j_call: TRBJ2-7
v_call: TRBV20-1
d_call: -

cdr3_aa: AWTSGSTTYNEQF
clone_size: -
j_call: TRBJ2-1
v_call: TRBV30
d_call: TRBD2

cdr3_aa: ASSLQGSSYEQY
clone_size: many
j_call: TRBJ2-7
v_call: TRBV5-1
d_call: -

cdr3_aa: ASSYEAEYNEQF
clone_size: few
j_call: TRBJ2-1
v_call: TRBV6-5
d_call: -

cdr3_aa: ASSLRMRLADGPGANVLT
clone_size: -
j_call: TRBJ2-6
v_call: TRBV27
d_call: -

cdr3_aa: ASSPVSSRDTQY
clone_size: -
j_call: TRBJ2-3
v_call: TRBV3-1
d_call: -

cdr3_aa: ASSPMGRSGRAVFYEQF
clone_size: -
j_call: TRBJ2-1
v_call: TRBV5-1
d_call: TRBD2

cdr3_aa: ASGVHYNEQF
clone_size: -
j_call: TRBJ2-1
v_call: TRBV5-1
d_call: -